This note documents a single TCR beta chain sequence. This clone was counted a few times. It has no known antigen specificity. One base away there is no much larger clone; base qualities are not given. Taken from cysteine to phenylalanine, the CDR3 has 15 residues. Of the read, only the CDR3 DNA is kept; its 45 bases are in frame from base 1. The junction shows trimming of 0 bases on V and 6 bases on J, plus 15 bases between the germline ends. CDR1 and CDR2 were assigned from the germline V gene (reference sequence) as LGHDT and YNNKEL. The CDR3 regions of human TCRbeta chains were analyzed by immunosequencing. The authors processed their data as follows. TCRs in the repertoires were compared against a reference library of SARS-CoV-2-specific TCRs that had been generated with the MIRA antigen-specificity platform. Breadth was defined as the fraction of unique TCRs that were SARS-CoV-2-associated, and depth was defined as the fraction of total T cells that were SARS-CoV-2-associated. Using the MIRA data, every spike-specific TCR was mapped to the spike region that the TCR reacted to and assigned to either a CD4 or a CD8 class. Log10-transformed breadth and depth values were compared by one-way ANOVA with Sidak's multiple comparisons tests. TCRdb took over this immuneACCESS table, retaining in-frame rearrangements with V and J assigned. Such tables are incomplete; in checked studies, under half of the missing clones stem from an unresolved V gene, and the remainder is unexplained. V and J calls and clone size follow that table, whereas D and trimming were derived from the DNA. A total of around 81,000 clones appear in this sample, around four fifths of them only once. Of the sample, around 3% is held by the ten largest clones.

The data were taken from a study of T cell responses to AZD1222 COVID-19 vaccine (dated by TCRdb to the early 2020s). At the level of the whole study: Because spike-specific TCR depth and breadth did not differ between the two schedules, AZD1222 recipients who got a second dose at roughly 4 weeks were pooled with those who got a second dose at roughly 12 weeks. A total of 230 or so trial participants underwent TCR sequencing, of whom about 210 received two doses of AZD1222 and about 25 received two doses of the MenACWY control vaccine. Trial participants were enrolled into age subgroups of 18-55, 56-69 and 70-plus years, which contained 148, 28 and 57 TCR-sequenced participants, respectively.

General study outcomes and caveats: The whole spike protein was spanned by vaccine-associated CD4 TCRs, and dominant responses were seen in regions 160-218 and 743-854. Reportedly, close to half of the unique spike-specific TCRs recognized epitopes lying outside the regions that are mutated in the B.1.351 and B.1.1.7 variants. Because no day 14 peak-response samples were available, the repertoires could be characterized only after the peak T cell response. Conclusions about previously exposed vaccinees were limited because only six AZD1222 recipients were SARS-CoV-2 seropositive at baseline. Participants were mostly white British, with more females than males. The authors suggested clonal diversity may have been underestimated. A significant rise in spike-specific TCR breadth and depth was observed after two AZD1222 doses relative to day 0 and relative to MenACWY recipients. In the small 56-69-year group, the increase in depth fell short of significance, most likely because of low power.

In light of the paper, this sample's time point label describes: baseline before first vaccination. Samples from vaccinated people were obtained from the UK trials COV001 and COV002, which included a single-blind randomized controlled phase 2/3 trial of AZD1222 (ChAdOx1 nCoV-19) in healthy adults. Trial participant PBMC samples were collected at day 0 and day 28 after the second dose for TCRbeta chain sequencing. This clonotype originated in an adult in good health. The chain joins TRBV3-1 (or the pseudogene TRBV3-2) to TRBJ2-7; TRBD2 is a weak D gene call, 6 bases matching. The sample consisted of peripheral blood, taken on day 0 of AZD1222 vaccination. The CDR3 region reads CASSQDQVGGAEQYF. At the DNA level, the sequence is TGTGCCAGCAGCCAAGATCAGGTGGGAGGAGCCGAGCAGTACTTC.